This T cell receptor (beta chain) was identified during a study of cytomegalovirus exposure and HLA in healthy donors (dated by TCRdb to about 2017). Notes on the research overall: In an earlier analysis of several hundred of the donors, approximately 300 Gb of sequence data and some 100 million unique TCR beta sequences from about 179 million T cells were reported. The study profiled the T cell repertoires of 500 to 800 subjects by immunosequencing and related them to cytomegalovirus serostatus. Of the approximately 400 genotyped donors, over 65% fell in the genetic ancestry cluster associated with self-reported Caucasian donors. A later analysis re-analyzed previously published TCR beta repertoires from about 600 donors and added high-resolution HLA genotyping to study TCR occurrence patterns. All discovery cohort repertoires had been generated using a single sequencing platform. Besides the first cohort of roughly 660 subjects, a separate validation cohort made up of 120 or so different subjects was used. Across some 400 genotyped donors of the cohort, an average of approximately 200,000 unique TCR beta nucleotide sequences per donor were sequenced, and roughly 20% of those sequences were non-productive. To predict cytomegalovirus infection status, the study brought together high-throughput TCR immunosequencing, statistical association of individual TCRs with disease status, and machine learning. Approximately 300 gigabases of sequencing data and about 92 million unique TCR sequences made up an early release that covered fewer than 650 HLA-typed donors. An earlier analysis of more than 450 of the donors used high-throughput TCR beta sequencing to judge whether each TCR beta V gene segment behaved as functional or pseudogenic. The later analysis used no new phenotypic data to find candidate immune exposures, relying instead on TCR beta sequences and their occurrence across donors. HLA typing covered class I and class II loci at four-digit resolution. The study was designed to test whether signatures of past pathogen exposure could be identified by cataloging public T cell receptors. Donor age, sex, ethnicity and CMV serostatus were compiled together with the repertoire data. A later genetic analysis used genome-wide SNP genotypes for about three fifths of the 666 donors, treating that subset as a discovery cohort. Typing coverage varied by locus: roughly 629-640 donors for A, B, C, DRB1 and DQB1; 522 for DQA1; 600 to 610 for DPA1; approximately 470 for DPB1. Because of strong linkage in the cohort, roughly five DR-DQ haplotypes were treated as single units for association and clustering. Overall study results and their limits: A later analysis found that TCR association rates varied across HLA loci, with DRB1 alleles showing the most associated TCRs and HLA-C alleles the fewest. In a later analysis, 15,000 to 20,000 TCR beta sequences were associated with specific HLA alleles at a false discovery rate of 0.05. In vitro tests confirmed that three of the cytomegalovirus-associated TCR beta chains recognize cytomegalovirus antigens. In the study, 150 to 200 TCR beta chains were listed as associated with cytomegalovirus. The cohort was sequenced for TCR beta chains only, and without alpha or paired-chain data the features that could be detected were limited. Strong co-occurrence of HLA alleles, especially DR and DQ, made assigning TCR associations to individual alleles difficult. In an earlier analysis of a few hundred of the donors, most TCR beta V segments were observed in productive rearrangements about 90% or about 30% of the time, broadly matching IMGT annotations. The presence/absence analyses assumed that sequencing depth was roughly uniform across donors, and that assumption may not be true. Because counts were too low, under 20 rarely observed V segments, including chromosome 9 orphons, were left out of the earlier analysis of a few hundred of the donors. A group of highly shared sequence variants was considered likely to be a technical artifact of the sequencing pipeline. In a later analysis, HLA-associated TCR beta chains showed more clonal expansion and lower generation probabilities than non-associated chains that were equally common. In both the original and validation cohorts, the classifier was reported to diagnose cytomegalovirus status with high specificity and sensitivity. For the cohort, immune exposure information was limited to CMV serostatus. A further reported finding was that TCR beta sequences accurately predicted the HLA-A and HLA-B alleles for most subjects in the first cohort. According to a later analysis, parvovirus B19, influenza, CMV and Epstein-Barr virus appeared linked to several top co-occurrence clusters. The authors suggested that the approach could potentially be generalized to other disease states and immunological phenotypes. Because HLA typing was unavailable for some donors at each locus, only the typed subset was used in association tests. A later genetic analysis reported fewer N-insertions in productive TCRs among donors in an Asian-associated ancestry cluster than the approximately 700-donor mean. Correlated functional status among segregating V segments might be attributable to linkage disequilibrium, but an unknown experimental factor could not be ruled out. V-gene and J-gene trimming of TCR beta chains was associated with a missense DCLRE1C variant in a later genetic analysis, and the association was replicated in an independent cohort. According to a later analysis, most CMV-associated TCR beta chains appeared to be HLA-restricted, and the HLA associations seemed to be driven largely by CMV exposure. Most TCR sequences were seen in very few donors, while some public TCRs were found in many individuals.

Library preparation employed the immunoSEQ multiplex PCR assay. For the multiplex PCR, a mixture combining 60 forward primers for TCR Vbeta segments and 13 reverse primers for TCR Jbeta segments was used. The CDR3 region of rearranged TCR beta genes was amplified from genomic DNA by a multiplex PCR assay. The Illumina HiSeq System was used to sequence the amplified TCR beta libraries as 87-base-pair reads. Concerning the study's data processing: A later analysis counted about 80 million unique TCR beta chains across the 700 or so repertoires, and some 12 million of these chains were shared by at least two donors. To remove PCR and sequencing errors, raw reads were error-corrected and collapsed into unique sequences using a nearest-neighbor algorithm that merged closely related sequences. To assign V, D and J gene segments, CDR3 sequences were aligned to IMGT reference sequences. Each retained sequence needed at least a six-nucleotide match to both a V gene segment and a J gene segment. A rearrangement counted as productive if the CDR3 had no stop codons and remained in frame with V and J, and every other rearrangement counted as non-productive. CDR3 was defined by IMGT convention, running from the second conserved V-encoded cysteine to the conserved J-encoded phenylalanine. The earlier analysis of 500 to 600 of the donors excluded sequences that lacked an unambiguous match to a single V gene segment. An earlier analysis of roughly 590 of the donors called V segments functional above 56.7% productive rearrangements and segregating when the between-donor standard deviation exceeded 5%. A statistical classification framework was built for diagnosing cytomegalovirus status from the catalog of TCR beta chain sequences. In a later analysis, TCR nucleotide sequences were compared against IMGT/GENE-DB human TR gene sequences so that V and J genes could be assigned. In a later analysis, CDR3 sequences and most-parsimonious VDJ recombination scenarios were assigned using the TCRdist pipeline. In a later analysis, every TCR beta chain was defined by the combination of its CDR3 amino acid sequence and its V-gene family, and reads without a unique V-gene family were dropped. A later analysis removed 592 highly shared, low-generation-probability nucleotide sequences to deal with suspected cross-contamination and a sequencing artifact. In a later analysis, a clonal expansion index for each public chain was calculated from normalized within-repertoire ranks of inferred template counts. In a later analysis, generation probabilities were computed using a VDJ recombination model fitted to out-of-frame rearrangements, and the results were checked against IGoR. Hypergeometric tests were used in a later analysis to score TCR-TCR, TCR-HLA and TCR-CMV co-occurrence, with a repertoire-size bias correction applied to the TCR pairs. A later analysis estimated false discovery rates by permuting HLA or CMV assignments 20 times. In a later analysis, co-occurring TCRs were grouped using DBSCAN, with TCRdist sequence similarity added in when clustering inside HLA-allele-positive subsets. Co-occurrence clustering excluded repertoires with fewer than 30,000 or more than 120,000 public chains, plus five with anomalous nucleotide sharing. Held by TCRdb, this immuneACCESS table contains in-frame sequences only and omits some clones. Under half of the omission traces to an unresolved V gene where checked; the cause of the rest is unknown. V and J calls and clone size come straight from that table; D and trimming were deduced from the DNA. The sample table records more than 150,000 clones; approximately 79% of these occur just once. The ten largest clones represent around 1.6% of the sample.

For this clone: Its antigen target is currently unknown. No much larger clone exists at a distance of one base, and base qualities are not known.

The cohort was made up of approximately 670 healthy bone marrow donors. At the time of sampling, every cohort member was nominally healthy, though immune exposures that went unrecorded were likely present. The donor was CMV seropositive and was included in the group of 290 or so seropositive cohort members. A peripheral blood sample was collected from each donor, and TCR beta sequencing was performed on peripheral blood mononuclear cells. The Qiagen DNeasy Blood Extraction Kit was used to extract genomic DNA from the blood cell samples. The material sequenced was PBMCs. The clonotype comes from a girl aged 5-17 years in good health and CMV-seropositive.

The CDR3 protein: CASSQERNTIYF. The DNA sequence follows: TGTGCCAGTAGCCAAGAGAGAAACACCATATATTTT. Here the chain combines TRBV19 and TRBJ1-3, with the D gene call left open. The CDR3 covers 12 residues, taking in both the cysteine and the phenylalanine. Only the CDR3 portion is preserved as DNA: 36 bases, with reading frame beginning at the first base. From a lookup of the germline V gene (reference sequence), CDR1 and CDR2 are LNHDA and SQIVND. V lost 6 bases and J lost 5 bases; the stretch between them is 8 bases long.